The subject of this entry is one T cell receptor (beta chain). Its antigen is currently unknown. This sample was taken from a study of shared clonotypes between healthy human individuals. Overall study results and limits: Genetic and exposure-history diversity was limited by the few donors.

Sequencing was performed with immunoSEQ multiplex PCR; in TCRdb, only in-frame clones are kept and a portion is missing. The sample carries millions of clones, 93% recorded once. V was trimmed by 7 bases and J by 4 bases, leaving 22 bases between them. This CDR3 spans 16 amino acids. Looked up from germline, CDR1 is SGHRS and CDR2 is YFSETQ. Sequencing input: naive CD4+ T cells from PBMCs. Regarding subset: CD45RA+ positively selected. The clonotype was recovered from a man aged 18 to 29 in good health. Some clones in this sample may be carry-over from other donors' samples. This sequence joins TRBV5-1 and TRBJ2-3; TRBD1 might be the D (5 bases). In nucleotides, the CDR3 is TGCGCCAGCTCCGTCGTTGGGGCCCCGGACCCAGATACGCAGTATTTT. Amino acids: CASSVVGAPDPDTQYF.